Described below is a single TCR beta chain sequence and its context. The antigen remains unidentified. This sample is drawn from a study of T cell responses to AZD1222 COVID-19 vaccine. General study results and limits: Seropositive at baseline were only 5 or 6 AZD1222 recipients. Receipt of two AZD1222 doses was followed by a rise in Spike-specific TCR breadth and depth. Possibly, clonal diversity was underestimated; donors were largely white British and included more females.

Profiled with immunoSEQ multiplex PCR; TCRdb holds only in-frame clones, not every one. The repertoire consists of 150,000 or so clones, with about nine tenths occurring once and the leading ten covering roughly 4.7%. V was trimmed by 4 bases and J by 1 base, leaving 14 bases between them. CDR3 size: 16 residues. Germline values: CDR1 MDHEN, CDR2 SYDVKM. The sequence derives from an adult in good health. Here the sequenced sample was peripheral blood, taken on day 0 of AZD1222 vaccination. The chain has TRBV28 and TRBJ2-1, with D perhaps TRBD1 or TRBD2 (5 bases each). The DNA for the CDR3 is TGTGCCAGCAGTTCCCGAGGGACGGTATCCTACAATGAGCAGTTCTTC. This sequence encodes CASSSRGTVSYNEQFF. The full variable domain, completed using reference TRBV28 and TRBJ2-1, is DVKVTQSSRYLVKRTGEKVFLECVQDMDHENMFWYRQDPGLGLRLIYFSYDVKMKEKGDIPEGYSVSREKKERFSLILESASTNQTSMYLCASSSRGTVSYNEQFFGPGTRLTVL.